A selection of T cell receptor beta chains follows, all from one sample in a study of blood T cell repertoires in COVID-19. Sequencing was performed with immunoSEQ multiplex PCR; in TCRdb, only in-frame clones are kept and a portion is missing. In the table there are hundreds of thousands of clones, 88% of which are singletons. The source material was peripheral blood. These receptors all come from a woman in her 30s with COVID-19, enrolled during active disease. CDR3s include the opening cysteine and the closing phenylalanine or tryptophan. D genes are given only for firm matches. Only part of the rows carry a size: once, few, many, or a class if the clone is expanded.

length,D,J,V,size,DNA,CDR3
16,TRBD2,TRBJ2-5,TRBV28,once,TGTGCCAGCGAAAGGACTAGCGGGGGAAAACAAGAGACCCAGTACTTC,CASERTSGGKQETQYF
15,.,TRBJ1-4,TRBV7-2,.,TGTGCCAGCAGCTTTAAACAGGGACCCAATGAAAAACTGTTTTTT,CASSFKQGPNEKLFF
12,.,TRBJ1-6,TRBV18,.,TGTGCCAGCTCACGGCTTAATTCACCCCTCCACTTT,CASSRLNSPLHF
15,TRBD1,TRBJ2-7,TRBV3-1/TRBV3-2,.,TGTGCCAGCAGCCAAGACACAGGGGGCTACTACGAGCAGTACTTC,CASSQDTGGYYEQYF
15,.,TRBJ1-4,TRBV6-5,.,TGTGCCAGCAAGGGAGGGGGAGGGAGTTATGAAAAACTGTTTTTT,CASKGGGGSYEKLFF
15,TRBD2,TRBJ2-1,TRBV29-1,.,TGCAGCGTCCTCAAGGCGGGAGGGCTGTACAATGAGCAGTTCTTC,CSVLKAGGLYNEQFF
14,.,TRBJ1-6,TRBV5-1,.,TGCGCCAGCAGCTTGGCCCGGGGGGATTCACCCCTCCACTTT,CASSLARGDSPLHF
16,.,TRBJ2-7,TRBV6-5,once,TGTGCCAGCAGTTACTCGGACGGGACTGTCGCCTACGAGCAGTACTTC,CASSYSDGTVAYEQYF
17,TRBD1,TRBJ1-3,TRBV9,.,TGTGCCAGCAGCCCTCGCCGGACAGGGGGCCTTGGAAACACCATATATTTT,CASSPRRTGGLGNTIYF
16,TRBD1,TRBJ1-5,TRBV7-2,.,TGTGCCAGCAGCTTAGAAGGGACAGTAAGCAATCAGCCCCAGCATTTT,CASSLEGTVSNQPQHF
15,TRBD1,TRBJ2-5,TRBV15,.,TGTGCCACCAGCAGGGGGGACAGGGCCGGGGAGACCCAGTACTTC,CATSRGDRAGETQYF
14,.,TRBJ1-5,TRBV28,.,TGTGCCAGCAGTTTAGGCAGGGGCAATCAGCCCCAGCATTTT,CASSLGRGNQPQHF
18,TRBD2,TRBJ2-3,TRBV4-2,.,TGTGCCAGCAGCCAAGATCTTCGGACTAGCGGAGTCACAGATACGCAGTATTTT,CASSQDLRTSGVTDTQYF
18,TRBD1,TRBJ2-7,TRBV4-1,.,TGCGCCAGCAGCCACCAACCCGGAGACAGGGGGATGTTATACGAGCAGTACTTC,CASSHQPGDRGMLYEQYF
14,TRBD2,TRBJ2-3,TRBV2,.,TGTGCCAGCAGGGGAACTAGCGGGAGAGATACGCAGTATTTT,CASRGTSGRDTQYF
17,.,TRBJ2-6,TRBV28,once,TGTGCCACCCAATTGAGAGGAGCCATCTCTGGGGCCAACGTCCTGACTTTC,CATQLRGAISGANVLTF
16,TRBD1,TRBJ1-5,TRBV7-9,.,TGTGCCAGCAGCTCCGACGGACAGGTTCGCAATCAGCCCCAGCATTTT,CASSSDGQVRNQPQHF
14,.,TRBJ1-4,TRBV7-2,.,TGTGCCAGCAGCCCGCGGACCGCGGGAGAAAAACTGTTTTTT,CASSPRTAGEKLFF
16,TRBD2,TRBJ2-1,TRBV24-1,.,TGTGCCACCAGTGATTTTTCCCTAGCGGGAGGGGGTGAGCAGTTCTTC,CATSDFSLAGGGEQFF
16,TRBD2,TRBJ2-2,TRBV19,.,TGTGCCAGTAGTAGGGGGACTAGCGGGAACACCGGGGAGCTGTTTTTT,CASSRGTSGNTGELFF
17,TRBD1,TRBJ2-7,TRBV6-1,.,TGTGCCAGCAGTGAAACCTCCGGCGGCAGGGGGCAAGACGAGCAGTACTTC,CASSETSGGRGQDEQYF
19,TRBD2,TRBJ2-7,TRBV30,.,TGTGCCTGGAGTAATCCGGAACTAGCGCTCCGACCCAGCTCCTACGAGCAGTACTTC,CAWSNPELALRPSSYEQYF